This T cell receptor beta chain is drawn from a study of T cell clonality in common variable immunodeficiency (dated by TCRdb to between 2014 and 2017). CVID samples and control samples contributed equivalent amounts of genomic DNA as sequencing input. For every sample, a 60 bp segment covering the rearranged TCRbeta CDR3 region was amplified and then sequenced. The immunoSEQ assay, a bias-corrected multiplex PCR combined with high-throughput sequencing, was used to amplify TCRbeta. The study's processing was this. Each unique nucleotide sequence was treated as a clone and annotated with V, D and J genes, copy number and frequency. Sequences were labeled productive if in frame, and non-productive if out of frame or containing stop codons. Clonality was calculated from Shannon's entropy as previously described. The predicted amino acid sequences of productive clones were used to derive the mean CDR3 Kyte-Doolittle hydropathy. Scaled V gene usage was hierarchically clustered using Manhattan distance and complete linkage with the R hclust function. Sharing of clones by CDR3 amino acid sequence was evaluated by resampling 12 repertoires per group over 100 rounds. The repertoires were searched for 55 to 75 published EBV-specific TCRbeta sequences and about 240 published CMV-specific TCRbeta sequences. A couple of CVID samples yielding fewer than 10,000 sequences were excluded from analysis, leaving approximately 40 CVID repertoires. The clones in this table, taken by TCRdb from immuneACCESS, are in-frame only. Not every clone is retained; where verified, under half of the shortfall comes from an unresolved V gene, and the cause of the rest is unknown. V, J and clone size reflect that table, while D and trimming were determined from the DNA. This sample was tabulated with about 26,000 clones, among which there are no singletons. Roughly 24% of the sample is taken by the ten largest.

CVID was diagnosed by standard criteria: serum IgG, IgA and/or IgM reduced below normal range, plus specific antibody deficiency. There were 40 to 45 subjects in the CVID group (roughly 15 female and 29 male), ranging in age from about 9 to 70 years, with a mean age of about 40. Both CVID patients and healthy controls were predominantly of Caucasian heritage. At the time of study participation, every CVID subject had been on replacement immunoglobulin therapy for one year or longer. At the time of blood collection, no CVID subject was ill or was being treated with immunomodulatory or immunosuppressive medication. Heparinized peripheral whole blood samples of roughly 5 to 8.5 ml were collected from each donor. Genomic DNA from adults with common variable immune deficiency (CVID) and from healthy adult controls was the source for sequencing TCRbeta CDR3 repertoires. To isolate peripheral blood mononuclear cells, diluted blood was subjected to density centrifugation over Hypaque 1077 or Ficoll-Paque. Genomic DNA was obtained from unsorted mononuclear cells using either Qiagen column purification or a centrifugation-based method.

From the cysteine up to the phenylalanine, the CDR3 has a length of 16 residues. Sequencing covers 39 bases of the CDR3, shown here with the frame starting at base 1. From a lookup of the germline V gene (reference sequence), CDR1 and CDR2 are DFQATT and SNEGSKA. Between the V and J ends, shortened by 0 bases and 4 bases respectively, the junction contains 18 bases. Study-level results and caveats: CVID subjects shared fewer TCRbeta clones with each other than healthy controls did (p < 0.0001). Correlations of repertoire features with clinical complications were constrained by heterogeneity among patients within the CVID cohort. Although equal DNA input was used, an average of about 81,820 unique sequences per sample was obtained for controls, compared with some 34,000 for CVID samples. Increased TCRbeta clonality was found in CVID subjects compared with healthy controls (t-test p = 0.018), with the increase being most characteristic of about a third of subjects. Reportedly, TCRbeta sequences from CVID had fewer deletions and N-nucleotide insertions, and highly modified clones with 13 or more V deletions were absent from CVID. According to the authors, figuring out what caused the increased clonality in CVID would require sequencing the repertoires of T cell subpopulations.

This clone appeared many times. Its antigen is unknown. The read gets to within 3 residues of the CDR3 end, and the germline J gene fills in the rest. The sequence is built from TRBV20-1 and TRBJ2-5; TRBD2 is possibly the D segment (7 matching bases). This clonotype originated in a human donor with common variable immunodeficiency. Input material: peripheral blood mononuclear cells. This receptor carries the CDR3 CSARDPMRGPLETQYF. The DNA read from the CDR3 is TGCAGTGCTAGAGATCCGATGCGGGGGCCTCTAGAGACC.